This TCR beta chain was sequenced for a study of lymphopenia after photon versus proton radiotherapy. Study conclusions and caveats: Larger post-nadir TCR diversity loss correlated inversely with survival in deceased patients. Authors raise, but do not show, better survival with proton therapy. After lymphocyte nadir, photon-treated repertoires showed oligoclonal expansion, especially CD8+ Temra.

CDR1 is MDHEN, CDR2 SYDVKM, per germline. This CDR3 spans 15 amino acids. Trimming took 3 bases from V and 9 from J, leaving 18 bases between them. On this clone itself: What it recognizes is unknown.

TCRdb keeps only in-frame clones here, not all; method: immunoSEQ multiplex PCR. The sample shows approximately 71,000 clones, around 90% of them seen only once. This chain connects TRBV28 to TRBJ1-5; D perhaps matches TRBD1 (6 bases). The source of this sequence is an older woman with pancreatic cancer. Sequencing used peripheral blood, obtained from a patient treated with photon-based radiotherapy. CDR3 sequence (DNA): TGTGCCAGCAGTTTGGCCCCCAGGGGTATGGGGCCCCAGCATTTT. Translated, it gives CASSLAPRGMGPQHF.